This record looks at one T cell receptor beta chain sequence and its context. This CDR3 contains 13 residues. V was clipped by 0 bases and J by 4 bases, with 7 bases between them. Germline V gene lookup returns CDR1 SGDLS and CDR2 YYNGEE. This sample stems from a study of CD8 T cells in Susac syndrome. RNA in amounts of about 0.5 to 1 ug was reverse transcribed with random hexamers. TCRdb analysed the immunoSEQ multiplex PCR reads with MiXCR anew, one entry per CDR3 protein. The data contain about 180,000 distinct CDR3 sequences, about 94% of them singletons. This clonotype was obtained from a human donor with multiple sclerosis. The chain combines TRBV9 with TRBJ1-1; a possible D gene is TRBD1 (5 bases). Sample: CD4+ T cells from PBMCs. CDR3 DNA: TGTGCCAGCAGCGTAGGGACAAGCACTGAAGCTTTCTTT. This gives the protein CASSVGTSTEAFF. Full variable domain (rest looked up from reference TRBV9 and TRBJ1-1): DSGVTQTPKHLITATGQRVTLRCSPRSGDLSVYWYQQSLDQGLQFLIQYYNGEERAKGNILERFSAQQFPDLHSELNLSSLELGDSALYFCASSVGTSTEAFFGQGTRLTVV.